The sequence of this T cell receptor (beta chain) was determined in a study of cytomegalovirus exposure and HLA in healthy donors. General study findings and limits: Using a false discovery rate of 0.05, a later analysis showed that around 16,000 TCR beta sequences were associated with HLA alleles.

This CDR3 spans 16 amino acids. V lost 4 bases to trimming and J lost 7 bases; unmatched junction nucleotides: 12. Germline CDR1 is MDHEN and CDR2 is SYDVKM. In regard to this clone: Its antigen is not known.

Donors showed nominal health when sampled, although they likely had unrecorded immune exposures. In the PCR, 60 Vbeta and 13 Jbeta primers were used. The assay was immunoSEQ multiplex PCR, and TCRdb's table has in-frame clones only and misses some. The table records 83,000 or so clones, 81% of them present only once. The material sequenced was PBMCs. This receptor was obtained from a woman in her 30s in good health and CMV-seronegative. The V and J genes are TRBV28 and TRBJ2-3; TRBD2 matches 9 bases. Written as DNA, the CDR3 is TGTGCCAGCAGTTCTCGTTCCGGGACTAGCCGCTATACGCAGTATTTT. Encoded protein: CASSSRSGTSRYTQYF.